Detailed here is one T cell receptor (beta chain). Which antigen it targets is not known. There are no base qualities to consult, and no much larger clone falls within one base. The time point label corresponds to: healthy volunteer bleed at 2 weeks. Unfractionated whole blood was collected in Tempus Blood RNA tubes, and total RNA was extracted from that blood. As TCR sequencing controls, four or five healthy volunteers were used, with blood taken at day 0, 2 weeks and 6 weeks. The data were taken from a study of human T cells and chemical hapten exposure (dated by TCRdb to about 2021). Regarding the research as a whole: Libraries were pooled for sequencing, and variation in per-sample TCR yields was attributed mainly to small differences in library volumes within the pool. Peripheral blood TCR repertoire changes were tracked in vivo in alopecia patients during primary and secondary sensitization to the hapten diphenylcyclopropenone (DPC). For every blood RNA sample, sequencing covered both the TCR alpha and TCR beta chains.

Overall study results and their limits: Repeated subsampling changed both the strength of the expansion versus patch-test correlation and the threshold at which the correlation became significant. DPC sensitization did not change the number of TCRs with a frequency above 1 in 1000, and there was no evidence of changes in global repertoire structure.

V is reduced by 0 bases and J by 6 bases, leaving a spacing of 21 bases between them. The germline V gene yields SQVTM for CDR1 and ANQGSEA for CDR2. The CDR3 starts with the cysteine, ends with the phenylalanine, and has 17 residues. Only the CDR3 DNA stays, 51 bases, in frame from base 1. Libraries were prepared through RACE. Instrument used: NextSeq 500. Library preparation attached unique molecular identifiers to individual cDNA molecules for quantitative, reproducible TCR counting. As for how the authors treated the data: A median of about 100,000 TCRs per sample was observed, with a range of about 23,224 to 750,000. The Decombinator software suite was used to annotate the V, J and CDR3 of the TCR reads. To make PS versus PT1 abundance plots, every sample was subsampled to the same number of TCRs (28,000). TCRs were defined as expanded if absent before sensitization and observed at least eight times at the 2-week time point. TCRdb passed the public sequencing reads through fastp at Q25 and MiXCR, retaining productive beta sequences. Merged by CDR3 protein, the rows form single entries marked with the most common genes and DNA. Here the V and J calls rest on TCRdb's processing, not on the authors' analysis. The sample table lists approximately 97,000 distinct CDR3 sequences, approximately 9.7% of them with a count of one. The top ten clonotypes cover about 3% of the sample.

The chain is made from TRBV29-1 and TRBJ2-1; TRBD2 is a possible D gene, resting on 5 matching bases. Sequencing was carried out using whole blood. The sequence was collected from a female donor in good health. Some clones in this sample may be carry-over from other donors' samples. The nucleotide sequence reads TGCAGCGTTGAAGATTGGCCGGGGAAGCGGTCCCTCAATGAGCAGTTCTTC. This gives the protein CSVEDWPGKRSLNEQFF.